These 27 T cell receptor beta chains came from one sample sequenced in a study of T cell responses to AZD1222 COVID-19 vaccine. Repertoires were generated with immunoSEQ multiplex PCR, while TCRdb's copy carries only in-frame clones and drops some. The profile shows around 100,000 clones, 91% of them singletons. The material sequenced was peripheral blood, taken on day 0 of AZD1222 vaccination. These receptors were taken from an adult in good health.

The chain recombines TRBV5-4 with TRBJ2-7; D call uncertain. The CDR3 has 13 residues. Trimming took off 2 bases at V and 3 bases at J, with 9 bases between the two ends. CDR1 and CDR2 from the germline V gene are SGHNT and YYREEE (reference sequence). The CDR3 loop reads CASSFKGIYEQYF. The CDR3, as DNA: TGTGCCAGCAGCTTTAAAGGAATCTACGAGCAGTACTTC.

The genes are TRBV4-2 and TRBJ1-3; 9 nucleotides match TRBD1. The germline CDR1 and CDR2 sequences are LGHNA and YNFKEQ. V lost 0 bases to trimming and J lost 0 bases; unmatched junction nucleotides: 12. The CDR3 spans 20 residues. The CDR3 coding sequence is TGTGCCAGCAGCCAAGATCCCCGAACAGGGGGCCTTGGCTCTGGAAACACCATATATTTT. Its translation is CASSQDPRTGGLGSGNTIYF.

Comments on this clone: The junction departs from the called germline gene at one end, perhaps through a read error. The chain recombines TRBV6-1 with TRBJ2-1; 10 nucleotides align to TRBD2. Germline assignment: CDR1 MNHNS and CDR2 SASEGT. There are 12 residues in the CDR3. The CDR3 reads CASREAGGEQFF. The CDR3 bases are TGTGCCAGCAGGGAAGCGGGAGGGGAGCAGTTCTTC.

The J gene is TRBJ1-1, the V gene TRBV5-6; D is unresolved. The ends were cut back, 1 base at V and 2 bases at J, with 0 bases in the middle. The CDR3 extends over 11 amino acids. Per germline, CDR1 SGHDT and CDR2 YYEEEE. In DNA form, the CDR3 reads TGTGCCAGCAGCTTGAACACTGAAGCTTTCTTT. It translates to CASSLNTEAFF. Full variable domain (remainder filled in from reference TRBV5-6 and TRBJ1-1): DAGVTQSPTHLIKTRGQQVTLRCSPKSGHDTVSWYQQALGQGPQFIFQYYEEEERQRGNFPDRFSGHQFPNYSSELNVNALLLGDSALYLCASSLNTEAFFGQGTRLTVV.

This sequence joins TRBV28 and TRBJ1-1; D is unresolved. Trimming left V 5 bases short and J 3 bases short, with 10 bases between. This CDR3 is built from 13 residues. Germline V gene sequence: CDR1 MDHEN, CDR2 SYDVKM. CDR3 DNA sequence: TGTGCCAGCAGTAGTGGGGTCGACACTGAAGCTTTCTTT. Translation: CASSSGVDTEAFF.

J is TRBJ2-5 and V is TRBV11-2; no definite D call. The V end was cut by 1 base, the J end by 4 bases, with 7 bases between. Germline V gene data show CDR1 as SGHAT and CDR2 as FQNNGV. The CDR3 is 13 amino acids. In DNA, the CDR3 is TGTGCCAGCAGCTTAGGGGGTCGAGAGACCCAGTACTTC. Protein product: CASSLGGRETQYF. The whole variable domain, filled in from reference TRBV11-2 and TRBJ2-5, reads EAGVAQSPRYKIIEKRQSVAFWCNPISGHATLYWYQQILGQGPKLLIQFQNNGVVDDSQLPKDRFSAERLKGVDSTLKIQPAKLEDSAVYLCASSLGGRETQYFGPGTRLLVL.

The CDR3 sequence is CASSLDRDYGYTF. The CDR3 DNA is TGTGCCAGCAGCCTCGACAGGGACTATGGCTACACCTTC. V and J are TRBV7-9 and TRBJ1-2; TRBD1 agrees at 7 bases. CDR3 size: 13 residues. Per germline, CDR1 SEHNR and CDR2 FQNEAQ (reference sequence). V lost 5 bases and J lost 3; bases outside the gene matches: 3.

For the CDR3, the DNA is TGTGCCAGCAGCTCCGGGACAGGAAAGATTTATGGCTACACCTTC. Translation gives CASSSGTGKIYGYTF. The chain employs TRBV5-5 and TRBJ1-2; 8 nucleotides line up with TRBD1. This CDR3 is 15 amino acids long. CDR1 and CDR2 from the germline V gene are SGHKS and YYEKEE (reference sequence). Losses at the gene ends were 3 bases for V and 5 bases for J; bases not matched to a gene: 9.

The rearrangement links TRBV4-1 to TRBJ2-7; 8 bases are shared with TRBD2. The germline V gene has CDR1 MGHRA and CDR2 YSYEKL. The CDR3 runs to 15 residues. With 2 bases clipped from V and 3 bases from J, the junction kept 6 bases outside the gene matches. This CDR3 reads CASSQKGSGDYEQYF. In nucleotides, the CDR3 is TGCGCCAGCAGCCAAAAGGGTAGCGGGGACTACGAGCAGTACTTC.

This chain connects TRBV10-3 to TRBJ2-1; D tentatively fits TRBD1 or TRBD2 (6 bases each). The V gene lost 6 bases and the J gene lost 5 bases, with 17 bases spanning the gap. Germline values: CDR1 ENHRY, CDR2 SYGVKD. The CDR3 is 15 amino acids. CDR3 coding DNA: TGTGCCATCAGGAAAGGGGGGACCCAAGACAATGAGCAGTTCTTC. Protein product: CAIRKGGTQDNEQFF.

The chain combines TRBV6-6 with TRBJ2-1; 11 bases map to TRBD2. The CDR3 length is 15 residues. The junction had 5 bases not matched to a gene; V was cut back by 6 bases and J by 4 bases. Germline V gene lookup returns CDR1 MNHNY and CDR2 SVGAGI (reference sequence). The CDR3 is CASRHGTSGYNEQFF. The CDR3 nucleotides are TGTGCCAGCAGGCATGGGACTAGCGGATACAATGAGCAGTTCTTC.

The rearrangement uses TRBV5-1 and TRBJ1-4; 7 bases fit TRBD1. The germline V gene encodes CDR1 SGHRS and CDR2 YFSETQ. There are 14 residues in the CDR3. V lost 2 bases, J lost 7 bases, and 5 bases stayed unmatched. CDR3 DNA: TGCGCCAGCAGCTTTCAGGGGGAAGTTGAAAAACTGTTTTTT. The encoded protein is CASSFQGEVEKLFF.

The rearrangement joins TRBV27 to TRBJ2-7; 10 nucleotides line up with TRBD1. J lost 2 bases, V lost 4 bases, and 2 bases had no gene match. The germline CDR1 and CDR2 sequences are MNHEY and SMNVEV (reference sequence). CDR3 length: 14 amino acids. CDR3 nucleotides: TGTGCCAGCAGTTCTGGACAGGGGGCCTACGAGCAGTACTTC. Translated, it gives CASSSGQGAYEQYF.

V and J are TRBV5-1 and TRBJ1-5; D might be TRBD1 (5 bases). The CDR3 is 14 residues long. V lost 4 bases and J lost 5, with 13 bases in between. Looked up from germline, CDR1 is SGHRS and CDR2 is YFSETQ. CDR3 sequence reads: CASSPVGGDQPQHF. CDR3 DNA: TGCGCCAGCAGCCCGGTGGGGGGGGATCAGCCCCAGCATTTT.

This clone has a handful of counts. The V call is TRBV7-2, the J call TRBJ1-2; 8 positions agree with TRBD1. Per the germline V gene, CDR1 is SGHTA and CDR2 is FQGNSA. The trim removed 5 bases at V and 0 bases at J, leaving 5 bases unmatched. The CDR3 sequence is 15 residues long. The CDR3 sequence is CASSTSTGANYGYTF. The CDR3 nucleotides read TGTGCCAGCAGCACTTCGACAGGGGCTAACTATGGCTACACCTTC.

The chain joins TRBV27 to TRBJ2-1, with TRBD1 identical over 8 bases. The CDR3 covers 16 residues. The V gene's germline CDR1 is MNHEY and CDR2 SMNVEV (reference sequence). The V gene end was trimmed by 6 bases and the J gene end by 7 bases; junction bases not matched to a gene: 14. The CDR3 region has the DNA TGTGCCAGCAGCCAATTAGCCGGGACAGGAATTAATGAGCAGTTCTTC. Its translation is CASSQLAGTGINEQFF.

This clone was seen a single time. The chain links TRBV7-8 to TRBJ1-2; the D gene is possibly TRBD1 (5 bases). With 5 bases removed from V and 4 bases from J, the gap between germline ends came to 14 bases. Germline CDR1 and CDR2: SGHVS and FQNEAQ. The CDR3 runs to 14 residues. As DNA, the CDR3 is TGTGCCAGCAGCCCCCTTCGGGGGTCCTATGGCTACACCTTC. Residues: CASSPLRGSYGYTF.

CDR3 sequence: CALTGANDNEQFF. CDR3 bases: TGTGCCTTAACGGGGGCCAACGACAATGAGCAGTTCTTC. The J gene is TRBJ2-1, the V gene TRBV30; D is possibly TRBD1 or TRBD2 (6 bases each). The CDR3 has 13 residues. The germline CDR1 and CDR2 sequences are GTSNPN and SVGIG (reference sequence). Trimming cost V 7 bases and J 5 bases, with 15 bases left between them. The full variable domain, its missing parts supplied by reference TRBV30 and TRBJ2-1, is SQTIHQWPATLVQPVGSPLSLECTVEGTSNPNLYWYRQAAGRGLQLLFYSVGIGQISSEVPQNLSASRPQDRQFILSSKKLLLSDSGFYLCALTGANDNEQFFGPGTRLTVL.

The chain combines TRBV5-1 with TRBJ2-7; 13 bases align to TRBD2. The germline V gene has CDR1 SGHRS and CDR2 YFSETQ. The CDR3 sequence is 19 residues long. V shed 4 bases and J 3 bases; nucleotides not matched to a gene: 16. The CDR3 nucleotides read TGCGCCAGCAGCGGAGAACCCCCCGGGACTAGCGGGACCAACTACGAGCAGTACTTC. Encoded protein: CASSGEPPGTSGTNYEQYF.

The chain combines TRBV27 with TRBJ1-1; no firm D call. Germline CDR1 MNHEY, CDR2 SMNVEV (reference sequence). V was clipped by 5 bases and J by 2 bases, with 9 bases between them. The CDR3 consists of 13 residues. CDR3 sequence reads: CASSQIANTEAFF. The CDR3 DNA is TGTGCCAGCAGTCAGATAGCCAACACTGAAGCTTTCTTT.

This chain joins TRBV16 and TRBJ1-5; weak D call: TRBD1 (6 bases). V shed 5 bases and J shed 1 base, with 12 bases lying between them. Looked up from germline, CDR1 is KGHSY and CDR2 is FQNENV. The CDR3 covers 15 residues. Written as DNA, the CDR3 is TGTGCCAGCAGCTCCACAGGGACGAGCAATCAGCCCCAGCATTTT. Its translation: CASSSTGTSNQPQHF.

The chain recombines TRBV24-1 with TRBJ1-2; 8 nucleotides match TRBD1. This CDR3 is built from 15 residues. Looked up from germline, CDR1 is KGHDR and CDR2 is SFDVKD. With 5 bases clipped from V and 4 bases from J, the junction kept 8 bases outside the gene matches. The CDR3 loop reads CATSAPGQGLYGYTF. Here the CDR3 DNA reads TGTGCCACCAGTGCCCCCGGACAGGGCCTCTATGGCTACACCTTC.

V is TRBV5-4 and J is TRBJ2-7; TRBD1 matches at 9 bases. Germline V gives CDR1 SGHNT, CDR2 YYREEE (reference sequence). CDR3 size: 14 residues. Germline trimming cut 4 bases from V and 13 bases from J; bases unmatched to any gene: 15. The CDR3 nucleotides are TGTGCCAGCAGCGAGGGACAGGGAGCCCGTGTTGCCTACTTC. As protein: CASSEGQGARVAYF.

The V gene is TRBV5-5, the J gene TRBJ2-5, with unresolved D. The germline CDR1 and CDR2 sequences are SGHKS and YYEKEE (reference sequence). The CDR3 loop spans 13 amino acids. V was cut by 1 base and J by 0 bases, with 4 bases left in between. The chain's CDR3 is CASSLPYQETQYF. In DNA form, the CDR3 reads TGTGCCAGCAGCTTGCCCTACCAAGAGACCCAGTACTTC. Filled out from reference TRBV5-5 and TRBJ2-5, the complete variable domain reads DAGVTQSPTHLIKTRGQQVTLRCSPISGHKSVSWYQQVLGQGPQFIFQYYEKEERGRGNFPDRFSARQFPNYSSELNVNALLLGDSALYLCASSLPYQETQYFGPGTRLLVL.

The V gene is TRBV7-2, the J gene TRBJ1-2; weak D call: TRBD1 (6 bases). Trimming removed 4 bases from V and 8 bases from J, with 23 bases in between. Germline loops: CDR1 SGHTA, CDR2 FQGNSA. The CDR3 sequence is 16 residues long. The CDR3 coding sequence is TGTGCCAGCAGCTCAGGACAGTCATCGCGAGTAGCGGGCTACACCTTC. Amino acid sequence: CASSSGQSSRVAGYTF. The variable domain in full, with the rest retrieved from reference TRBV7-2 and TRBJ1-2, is GAGVSQSPSNKVTEKGKDVELRCDPISGHTALYWYRQSLGQGLEFLIYFQGNSAPDKSGLPSDRFSAERTGGSVSTLTIQRTQQEDSAVYLCASSSGQSSRVAGYTFGSGTRLTVV.

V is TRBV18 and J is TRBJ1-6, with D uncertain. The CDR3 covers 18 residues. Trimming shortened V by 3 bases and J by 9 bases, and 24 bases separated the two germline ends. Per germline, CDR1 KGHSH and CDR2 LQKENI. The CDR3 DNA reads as TGTGCCAGCTCACCCGGACCTAAAATGACGCAAAGCTTTTCACCCCTCCACTTT. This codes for CASSPGPKMTQSFSPLHF.

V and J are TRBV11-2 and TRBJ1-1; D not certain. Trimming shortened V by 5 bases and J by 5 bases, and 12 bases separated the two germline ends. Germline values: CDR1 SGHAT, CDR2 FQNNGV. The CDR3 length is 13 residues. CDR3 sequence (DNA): TGTGCCAGCAGCCTTACTGGGAGGACTGAAGCTTTCTTT. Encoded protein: CASSLTGRTEAFF.